What follows are 4 T cell receptor beta chains derived from one specimen sequenced in a study of OX40 agonist ivuxolimab in advanced cancers. Library preparation was by the immunoSEQ multiplex PCR assay. TCRdb retrieved this table from immuneACCESS and kept in-frame rearrangements only. Not all clones are present; in checked studies, unresolved V genes account for under half, and no reason is known for the remainder. Across this sample there are tens of thousands of clones, with roughly nine tenths seen only once. Jointly, the top ten make up 4% to 5% of the sample. This specimen was CD4+ or CD8+ T cells sorted from blood, taken in a trial of the OX40 agonist ivuxolimab. The receptors were sampled from an adult with an advanced solid tumor such as melanoma, head and neck, liver or kidney cancer.

This clone was observed a single time. The V call is TRBV6-5, the J call TRBJ1-4, with D possibly being TRBD1 (6 bases). CDR1 and CDR2 (germline): MNHEY, SVGAGI. The CDR3 totals 15 residues. Trimming cost V 0 bases and J 6 bases, with 11 bases left between them. The chain's CDR3 is CASSYSGARDEKLFF. The CDR3 nucleotides read TGTGCCAGCAGTTACTCGGGGGCGCGGGATGAAAAACTGTTTTTT.

The chain combines TRBV4-1 with TRBJ1-1; a possible D gene is TRBD1 (5 bases). The CDR3 runs to 15 residues. CDR1 is MGHRA, CDR2 YSYEKL, per germline. The V end lost 2 bases, the J end lost 4 bases, and 14 bases lay between the germline ends. CDR3 sequence: CASSQNPGTATEAFF. CDR3 DNA sequence: TGCGCCAGCAGCCAAAACCCCGGGACTGCCACTGAAGCTTTCTTT.

The chain is built from TRBV7-9 and TRBJ2-3; tentatively, D is TRBD1 (6 bases). The CDR3 runs to 16 residues. V lost 5 bases and J lost 4, with 19 bases in between. Per germline, CDR1 SEHNR and CDR2 FQNEAQ (reference sequence). The CDR3, as DNA: TGTGCCAGCAGCCCCGCGCAGGGGTACGAGGCAGATACGCAGTATTTT. Protein: CASSPAQGYEADTQYF.

This chain connects TRBV27 to TRBJ2-5, with D possibly called TRBD1 or TRBD2 (5 bases each). Matching the DNA end better, TRBJ2-7 makes the J call doubtful. Germline V gives CDR1 MNHEY, CDR2 SMNVEV (reference sequence). This CDR3 comprises 14 residues. The CDR3 is CASSGGLGVYEQYF. The CDR3 DNA sequence: TGTGCCAGCAGTGGGGGTTTGGGGGTCTACGAGCAGTACTTC.